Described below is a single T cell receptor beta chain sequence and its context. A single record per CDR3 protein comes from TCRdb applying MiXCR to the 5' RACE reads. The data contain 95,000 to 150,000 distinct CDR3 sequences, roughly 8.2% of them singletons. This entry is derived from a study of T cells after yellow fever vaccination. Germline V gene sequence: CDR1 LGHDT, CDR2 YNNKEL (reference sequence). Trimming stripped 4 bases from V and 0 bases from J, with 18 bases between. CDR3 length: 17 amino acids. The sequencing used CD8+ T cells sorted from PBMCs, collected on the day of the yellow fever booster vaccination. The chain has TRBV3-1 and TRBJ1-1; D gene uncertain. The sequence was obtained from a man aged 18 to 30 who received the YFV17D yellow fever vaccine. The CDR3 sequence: CASSPSGENPLNTEAFF. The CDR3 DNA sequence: TGTGCCAGCAGCCCTTCGGGAGAAAACCCCTTGAACACTGAAGCTTTCTTT.